This T cell receptor beta chain was sequenced in a study of shared clonotypes between healthy human individuals. Study as a whole: Donor ages ranged 18 to 49 years: a couple of women, a few men. Study-level points and caveats: Naive subsets generally exceeded memory subsets in estimated richness.

Regarding this clone: Its antigen remains unidentified.

Each subset's genomic DNA was split evenly across several immunoSEQ plates. Clones were read by immunoSEQ multiplex PCR, and TCRdb kept only the in-frame ones, dropping some. The profile shows approximately 87,000 clones, 50% to 70% of them singletons. The receptor's source is a man aged 25-45 years in good health. Specimen: memory CD8+ T cells sorted from blood. The sample's subset: CD45RO+ cells pooled with CCR7-negative TemRA cells.

The DNA for the CDR3 is TGTGCCAGCAGCTTGGTTGTGGGGACGGCCTATGGCTACACCTTC. Amino acids: CASSLVVGTAYGYTF. The chain couples TRBV5-6 to TRBJ1-2, with a weak D call TRBD1 (5 bases). Germline CDR1 reads SGHDT; CDR2 reads YYEEEE. The CDR3 runs to 15 residues. V dropped 0 bases and J dropped 4 bases, with 13 bases sitting between them.